This T cell receptor (beta chain) was retrieved from a study of blood T cell repertoires in COVID-19 (dated by TCRdb to 2018 to 2020). About the study as a whole: Samples covering the acute and convalescent phases of COVID-19 were provided by collaborators in the United States, Italy and Spain. The material from the prospective study consisted of cDNA or gDNA derived from T cells, B-cell-depleted T cells, or PBMCs. Subjects who had been exposed to COVID-19, were actively infected with it, or had recovered from it provided the deeply sampled blood TCRbeta repertoires that made up the dataset. The repertoires were released in a freely available public database intended as a resource for research on the immune response to SARS-CoV-2. Samples came from the ongoing ImmuneRACE study (first 160 participants) plus 1,254 subjects from 6 global collaborators. Sample metadata almost always included a de-identified subject ID, COVID-19 status, age in years and sex. Where available, HLA class I and class II types were obtained from metadata supplied by the sample provider rather than from assay-based typing.

TCRbeta CDR3 regions were amplified from genomic DNA using the immunoSEQ Assay, a bias-controlled multiplex PCR. In the original analysis: Nucleated cell counts per sample were estimated from amplification of reference gene primers within the assay. Sequence reads were collapsed and filtered to measure the absolute abundance of every unique TCRbeta CDR3 rearrangement. Productive Simpson clonality was computed per sample as the square root of Simpson's diversity index over productive rearrangements. The table was pulled from immuneACCESS by TCRdb, which kept in-frame rearrangements only. Such tables lose some clones; where checked, under half of the loss comes from unresolved V genes, and the rest has no known cause. The D gene and trimming were derived from the DNA, and the V and J assignments and clone size from that table. The sample table contains some 150,000 clones; only one count was recorded for approximately 87% of them. Of the sample, approximately 4% falls within the top ten clones.

The germline V gene (reference sequence) provides CDR1 MNHEY and CDR2 SMNVEV. The CDR3 runs 17 amino acids, cysteine and phenylalanine included. The kept DNA is CDR3 alone, 51 bases in frame from the first base. V and J are truncated by 6 bases and 0 bases respectively, leaving an intervening sequence of 18 bases. Details on this clone: There is no known antigen for this receptor. It has no much larger one-base neighbor in the sample; base qualities were not kept.

What the research found in general, with its limitations: The amount of clinical and demographic metadata varied by source and participant and was provided uncurated.

Collaborating institutions collected whole blood in K2EDTA tubes following their own protocols. For TCRbeta analysis, collaborator samples were shipped as frozen whole blood, as isolated PBMCs, or as DNA extracted from either sample type. This receptor was taken from a man aged 18 to 35 with active or convalescent COVID-19. The rearranged segments are TRBV27 and TRBJ2-1; D gene: possibly TRBD2, on 5 matching bases. The sample comprised peripheral blood. At the DNA level, the sequence is TGTGCCAGCAGCCTATTCGGTACTAGTCTCTCCTACAATGAGCAGTTCTTC. This gives the protein CASSLFGTSLSYNEQFF.